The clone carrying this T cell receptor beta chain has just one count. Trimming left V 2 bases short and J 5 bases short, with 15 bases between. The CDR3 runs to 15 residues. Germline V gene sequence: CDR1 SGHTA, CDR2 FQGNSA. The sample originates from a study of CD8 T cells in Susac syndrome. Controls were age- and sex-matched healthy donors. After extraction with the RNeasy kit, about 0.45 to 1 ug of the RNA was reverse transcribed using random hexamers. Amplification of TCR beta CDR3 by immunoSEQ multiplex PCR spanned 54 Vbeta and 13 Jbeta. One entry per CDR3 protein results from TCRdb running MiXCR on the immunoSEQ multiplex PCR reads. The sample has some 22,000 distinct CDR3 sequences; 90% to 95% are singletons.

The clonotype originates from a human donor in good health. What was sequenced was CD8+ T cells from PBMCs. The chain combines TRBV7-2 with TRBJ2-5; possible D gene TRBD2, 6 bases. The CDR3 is CASSLNGLSGETQYF. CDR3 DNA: TGTGCCAGCAGCTTAAACGGTCTAAGCGGGGAGACCCAGTACTTC.